Reported below is one T cell receptor (beta chain). The sample is drawn from a study of CD8+CD57+ T cells in acquired aplastic anemia. Germline V lookup: CDR1 MGHDK, CDR2 SYGVNS. V lost 6 bases to trimming and J lost 4 bases; unmatched junction nucleotides: 16. CDR3 length: 17 amino acids. Genomic DNA acted as the template from which TCR beta VDJ combination and CDR3 sequence profiling were carried out. TCRdb passed the reads through MiXCR, listing each CDR3 protein once. Here the sample spans about 470,000 distinct CDR3 sequences, around a third being singletons. Only patients with CD8+CD57+ cell expansion on flow cytometry were chosen for sequencing.

The source is a human donor with aplastic anemia. The J gene is TRBJ1-2, the V gene TRBV25-1; 8 positions agree with TRBD1. The source material was sorted CD4+, CD8+, or CD8+CD57+ T cells (not recorded which) from PBMCs. CDR3 in DNA: TGTGCCAGCAGCGTCCTAACCTCGGACAGGGAGGTCTATGGCTACACCTTC. Translated: CASSVLTSDREVYGYTF.